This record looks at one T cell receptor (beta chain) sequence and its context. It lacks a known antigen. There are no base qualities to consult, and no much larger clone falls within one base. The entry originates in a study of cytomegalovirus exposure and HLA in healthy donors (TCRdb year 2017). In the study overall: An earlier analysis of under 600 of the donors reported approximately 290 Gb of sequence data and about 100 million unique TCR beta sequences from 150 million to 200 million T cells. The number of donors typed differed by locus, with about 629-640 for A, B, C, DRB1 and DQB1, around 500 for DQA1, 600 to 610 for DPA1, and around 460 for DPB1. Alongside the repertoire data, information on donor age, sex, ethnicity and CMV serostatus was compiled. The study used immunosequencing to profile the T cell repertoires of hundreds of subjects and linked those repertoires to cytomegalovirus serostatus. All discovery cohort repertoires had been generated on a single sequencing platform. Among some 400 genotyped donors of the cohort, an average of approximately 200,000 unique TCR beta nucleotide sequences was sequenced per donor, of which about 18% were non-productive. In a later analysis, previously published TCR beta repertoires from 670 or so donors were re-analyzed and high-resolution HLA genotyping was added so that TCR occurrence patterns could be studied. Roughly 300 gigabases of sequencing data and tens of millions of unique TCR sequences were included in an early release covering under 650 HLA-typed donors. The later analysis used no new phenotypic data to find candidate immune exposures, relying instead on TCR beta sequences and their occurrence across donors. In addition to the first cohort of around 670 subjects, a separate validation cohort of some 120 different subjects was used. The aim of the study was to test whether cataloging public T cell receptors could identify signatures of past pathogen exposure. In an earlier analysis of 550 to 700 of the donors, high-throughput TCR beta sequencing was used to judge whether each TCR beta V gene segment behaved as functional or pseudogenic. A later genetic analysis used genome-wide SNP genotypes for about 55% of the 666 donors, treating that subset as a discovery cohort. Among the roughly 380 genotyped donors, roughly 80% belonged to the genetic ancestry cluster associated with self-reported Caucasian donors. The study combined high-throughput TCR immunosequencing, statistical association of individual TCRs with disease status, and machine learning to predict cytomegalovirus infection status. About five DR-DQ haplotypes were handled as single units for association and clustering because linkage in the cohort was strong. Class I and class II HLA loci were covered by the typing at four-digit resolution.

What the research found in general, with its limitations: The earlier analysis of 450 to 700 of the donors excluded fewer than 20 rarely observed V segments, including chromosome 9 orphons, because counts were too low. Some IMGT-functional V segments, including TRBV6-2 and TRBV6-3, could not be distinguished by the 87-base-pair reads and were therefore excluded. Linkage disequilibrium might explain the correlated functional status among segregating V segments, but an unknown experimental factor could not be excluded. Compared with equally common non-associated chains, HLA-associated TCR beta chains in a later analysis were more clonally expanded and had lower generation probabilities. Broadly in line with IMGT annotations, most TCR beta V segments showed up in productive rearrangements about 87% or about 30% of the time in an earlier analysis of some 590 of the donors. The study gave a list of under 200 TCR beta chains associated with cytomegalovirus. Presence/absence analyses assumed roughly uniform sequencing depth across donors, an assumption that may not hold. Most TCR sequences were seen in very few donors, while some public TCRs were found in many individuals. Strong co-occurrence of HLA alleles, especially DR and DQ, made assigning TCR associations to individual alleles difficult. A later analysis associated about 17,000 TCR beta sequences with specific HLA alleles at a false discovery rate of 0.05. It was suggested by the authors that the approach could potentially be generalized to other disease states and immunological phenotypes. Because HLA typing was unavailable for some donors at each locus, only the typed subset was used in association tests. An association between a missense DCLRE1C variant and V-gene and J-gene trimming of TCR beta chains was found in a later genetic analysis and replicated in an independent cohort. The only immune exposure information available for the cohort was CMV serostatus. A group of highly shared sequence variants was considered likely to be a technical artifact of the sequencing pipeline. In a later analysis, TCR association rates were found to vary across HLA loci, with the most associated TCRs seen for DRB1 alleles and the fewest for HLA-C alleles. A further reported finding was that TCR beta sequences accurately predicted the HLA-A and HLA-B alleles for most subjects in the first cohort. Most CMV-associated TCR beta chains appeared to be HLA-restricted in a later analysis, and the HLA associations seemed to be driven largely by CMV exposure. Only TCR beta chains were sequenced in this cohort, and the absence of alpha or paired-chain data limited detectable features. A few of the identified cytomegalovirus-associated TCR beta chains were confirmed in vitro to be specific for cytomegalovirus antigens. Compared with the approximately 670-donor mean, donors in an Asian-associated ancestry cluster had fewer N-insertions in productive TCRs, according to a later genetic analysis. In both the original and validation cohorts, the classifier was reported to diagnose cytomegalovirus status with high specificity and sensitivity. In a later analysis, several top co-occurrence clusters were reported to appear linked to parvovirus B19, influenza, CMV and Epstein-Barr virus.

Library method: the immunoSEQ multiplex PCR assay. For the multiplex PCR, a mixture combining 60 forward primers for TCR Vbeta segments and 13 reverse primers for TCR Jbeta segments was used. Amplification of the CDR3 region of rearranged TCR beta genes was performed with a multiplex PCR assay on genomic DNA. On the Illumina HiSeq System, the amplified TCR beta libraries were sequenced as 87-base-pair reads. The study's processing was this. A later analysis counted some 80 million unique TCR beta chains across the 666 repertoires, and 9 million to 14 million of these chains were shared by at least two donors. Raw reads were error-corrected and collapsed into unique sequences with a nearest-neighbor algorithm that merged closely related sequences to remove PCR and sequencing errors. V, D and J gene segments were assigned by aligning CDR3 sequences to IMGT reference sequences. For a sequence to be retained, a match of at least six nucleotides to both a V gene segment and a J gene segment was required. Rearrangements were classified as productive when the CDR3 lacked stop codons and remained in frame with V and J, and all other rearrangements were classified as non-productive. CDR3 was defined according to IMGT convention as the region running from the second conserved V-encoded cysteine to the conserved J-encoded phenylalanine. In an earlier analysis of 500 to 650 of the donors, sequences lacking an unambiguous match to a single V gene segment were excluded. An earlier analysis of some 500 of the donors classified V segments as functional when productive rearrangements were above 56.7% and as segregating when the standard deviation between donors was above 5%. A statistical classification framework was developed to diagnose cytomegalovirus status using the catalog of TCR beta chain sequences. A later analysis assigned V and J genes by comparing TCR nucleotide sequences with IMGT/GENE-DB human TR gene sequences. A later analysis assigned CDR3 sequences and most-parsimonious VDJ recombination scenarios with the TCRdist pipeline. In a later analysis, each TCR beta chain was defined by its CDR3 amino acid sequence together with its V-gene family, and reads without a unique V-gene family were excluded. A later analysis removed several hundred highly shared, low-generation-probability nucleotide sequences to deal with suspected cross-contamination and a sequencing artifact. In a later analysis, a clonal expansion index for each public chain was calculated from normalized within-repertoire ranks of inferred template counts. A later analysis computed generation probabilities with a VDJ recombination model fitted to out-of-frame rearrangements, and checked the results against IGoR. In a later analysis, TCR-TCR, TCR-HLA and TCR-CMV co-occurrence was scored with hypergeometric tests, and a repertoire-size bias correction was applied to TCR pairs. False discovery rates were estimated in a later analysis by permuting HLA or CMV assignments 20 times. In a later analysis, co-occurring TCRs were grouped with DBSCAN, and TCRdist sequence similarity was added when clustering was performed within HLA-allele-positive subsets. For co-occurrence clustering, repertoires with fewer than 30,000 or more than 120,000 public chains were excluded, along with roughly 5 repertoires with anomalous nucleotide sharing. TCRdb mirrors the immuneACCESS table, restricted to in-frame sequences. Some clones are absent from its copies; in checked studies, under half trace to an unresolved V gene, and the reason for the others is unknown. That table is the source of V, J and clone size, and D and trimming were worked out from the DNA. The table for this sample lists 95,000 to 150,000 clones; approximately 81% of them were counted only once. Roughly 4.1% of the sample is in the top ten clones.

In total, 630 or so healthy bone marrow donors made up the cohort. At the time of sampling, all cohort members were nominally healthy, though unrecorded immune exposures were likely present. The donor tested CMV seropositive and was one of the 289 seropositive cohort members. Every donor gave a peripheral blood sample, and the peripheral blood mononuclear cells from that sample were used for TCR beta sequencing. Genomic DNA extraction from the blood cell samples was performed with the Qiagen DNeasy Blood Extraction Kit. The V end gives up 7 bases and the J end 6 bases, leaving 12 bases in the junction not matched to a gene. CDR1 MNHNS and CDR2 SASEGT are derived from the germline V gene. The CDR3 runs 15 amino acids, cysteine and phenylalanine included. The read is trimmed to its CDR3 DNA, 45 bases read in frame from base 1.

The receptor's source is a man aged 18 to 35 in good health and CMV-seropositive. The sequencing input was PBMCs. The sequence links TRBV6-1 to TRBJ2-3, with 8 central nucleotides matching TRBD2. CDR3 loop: CASTRDGGGSDTQYF. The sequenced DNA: TGTGCCAGCACCCGCGACGGCGGGGGGAGTGATACGCAGTATTTT.